Listed below are T cell receptor beta chains from one sample, sequenced in a study of cytomegalovirus exposure and HLA in healthy donors. Libraries were prepared by immunoSEQ multiplex PCR; TCRdb keeps only in-frame clonotypes and omits some of them. The sample records about 180,000 clones, approximately 85% being singletons. The sequenced sample was PBMCs. The receptors originated from a girl aged 5-17 years in good health and CMV-seropositive. Each CDR3 is given with its conserved first and last residue. Fields, in order: V gene, D gene, J gene, clone size, CDR3 DNA, CDR3 protein. The D gene is left open where the match is weak. Where a row states a size, it is once, few, many or the class of an expanded clone; other rows omit it.

>TRBV2|TRBD1|TRBJ1-1|-
TGTGCCAGCGGACAGGGGATGGGCACTGAAGCTTTCTTT
CASGQGMGTEAFF
>TRBV9|TRBD2|TRBJ2-3|-
TGTGCCAGCAGCACCGGGGGGGCCGGGATAGATACGCAGTATTTT
CASSTGGAGIDTQYF
>TRBV7-8|-|TRBJ2-7|-
TGTGCCAGCAGCCCCCGTGGGCAGGACGAGCAGTACTTC
CASSPRGQDEQYF
>TRBV5-5|-|TRBJ2-2|-
TGTGCCAGCAGCTTCCCAGCGAGCACCGGGGAGCTGTTTTTT
CASSFPASTGELFF
>TRBV7-8|-|TRBJ1-1|-
TGTGCCAGCAGCTTAGGGTCCGGGGCTGAAGCTTTCTTT
CASSLGSGAEAFF
>TRBV27|TRBD1|TRBJ1-2|once
TGTGCCAGCAGACGGACAGGGGGTGATGGCTACACCTTC
CASRRTGGDGYTF
>TRBV5-8|-|TRBJ2-2|-
TGTGCCAGCAGCTTGGTACTCGCCCCCGGGGAGCTGTTTTTT
CASSLVLAPGELFF
>TRBV6-5|TRBD1|TRBJ2-1|-
TGTGCCAGCAGTTTTGCAGGGGGCACCTATGAGCAGTTCTTC
CASSFAGGTYEQFF
>TRBV5-1|-|TRBJ1-1|-
TGCGCCAGCAGCTTGGCAGGTGAAGCTTTCTTT
CASSLAGEAFF
>TRBV6-5|TRBD1|TRBJ1-5|-
TGTGCCAGCAGCCGGGACAGAGGGAATCAGCCCCAGCATTTT
CASSRDRGNQPQHF
>TRBV7-9|TRBD1|TRBJ1-3|-
TGTGCCAGCAGCTTCGGGACAGTAGGCTCTGGAAACACCATATATTTT
CASSFGTVGSGNTIYF
>TRBV5-6|-|TRBJ1-1|-
TGTGCCAGCAGCTTGACAGAGAACACTGAAGCTTTCTTT
CASSLTENTEAFF
>TRBV5-6|-|TRBJ1-2|-
TGTGCCAGCAGCTTGGATATAGCTATCTATGGCTACACCTTC
CASSLDIAIYGYTF
>TRBV6-5|TRBD2|TRBJ2-1|-
TGTGCCAGCAGTTCCGAACTAGCGGGGGGGTACAATGAGCAGTTCTTC
CASSSELAGGYNEQFF
>TRBV4-1|-|TRBJ2-7|-
TGCGCCAGCAGCCAAGATAGTCTGGAGGACGAGCAGTACTTC
CASSQDSLEDEQYF
>TRBV11-3|TRBD1|TRBJ1-4|-
TGTGCCAGCACGGGACAGGGGCATGAAAAACTGTTTTTT
CASTGQGHEKLFF
>TRBV9|TRBD2|TRBJ2-3|-
TGTGCCAGCAGCTCAGCGGGGGGGGGCACAGATACGCAGTATTTT
CASSSAGGGTDTQYF
>TRBV10-1|-|TRBJ2-2|-
TGCGCCAGCAGTGAGAGGAAACAGGGGAACACCGGGGAGCTGTTTTTT
CASSERKQGNTGELFF
>TRBV19|TRBD1|TRBJ1-1|-
TGTGCCAGTAGTATAGATCAGGGGGCGAACACTGAAGCTTTCTTT
CASSIDQGANTEAFF
>TRBV2|-|TRBJ1-1|-
TGTGCCAGCAGTGAGACTACGAGGACTGAAGCTTTCTTT
CASSETTRTEAFF
>TRBV7-9|-|TRBJ2-1|-
TGTGCCAGCAGCTTTTCACAGGGGGGGACCTACAATGAGCAGTTCTTC
CASSFSQGGTYNEQFF
>TRBV6-1|-|TRBJ1-1|many
TGTGCCAGCAGTGAACGGGTATTTATGAACACTGAAGCTTTCTTT
CASSERVFMNTEAFF
>TRBV7-7|-|TRBJ2-3|once
TGTGCTAGCAGCCAGGACTGGTCAGATACGCAGTATTTT
CASSQDWSDTQYF
>TRBV9|-|TRBJ1-1|-
TGTGCCAGCAGCGCGGGACCCTGGGAGGTCCTGAACACTGAAGCTTTCTTT
CASSAGPWEVLNTEAFF
>TRBV4-1|-|TRBJ2-3|-
TGCGCCAGCAGCCAAGATACGACTGGCGGGTATAGCACAGATACGCAGTATTTT
CASSQDTTGGYSTDTQYF
>TRBV19|-|TRBJ2-1|-
TGTGCCAGTAGTATTGGGCCCAGCTCCTACAATGAGCAGTTCTTC
CASSIGPSSYNEQFF
>TRBV19|-|TRBJ1-5|once
TGTGCCAGTAGTATAGTTTTAGGGGTCAGCAATCAGCCCCAGCATTTT
CASSIVLGVSNQPQHF
>TRBV4-2|TRBD2|TRBJ2-3|once
TGTGCCAGCAGCCAAGGTAGCGGGGGGGCCACAGATACGCAGTATTTT
CASSQGSGGATDTQYF
>TRBV28|-|TRBJ1-2|-
TGTGCCAGCAGTTCCCCCGCCGGCCGACATGTCTACACCTTC
CASSSPAGRHVYTF
>TRBV19|TRBD1|TRBJ2-7|-
TGTGCCAGTAGTATAAACCTAAGGGACAGCTACGAGCAGTACTTC
CASSINLRDSYEQYF
>TRBV7-9|-|TRBJ1-1|-
TGTTCCAGCAGCTTAGGGGGGGGAGGCGGAGAAGCTTTCTTT
CSSSLGGGGGEAFF
>TRBV2|TRBD2|TRBJ2-1|-
TGTGCCAGCCGCAGACTAGCGGGGTTGGGCTCAGATGAGCAGTTCTTC
CASRRLAGLGSDEQFF
>TRBV10-1|-|TRBJ2-2|-
TGCGCCAGCAGTGGTAGAGGGGGAAGCACCGGGGAGCTGTTTTTT
CASSGRGGSTGELFF
>TRBV13|-|TRBJ2-5|-
TGTGCCAGCAGCCTTCGACAGGGACTCCAAGAGACCCAGTACTTC
CASSLRQGLQETQYF
>TRBV14|TRBD2|TRBJ2-1|-
TGTGCCAGCTCCGCGGGACTAGCGGTCAATGAGCAGTTCTTC
CASSAGLAVNEQFF
>TRBV19|-|TRBJ2-7|-
TGTGCCAGTAGTAGAGGCGGCGTTTCCTACGAGCAGTACTTC
CASSRGGVSYEQYF
>TRBV13|TRBD1|TRBJ2-7|-
TGTGCCAGCAGCTTAGGGACAGGGAACGACGAGCAGTACTTC
CASSLGTGNDEQYF
>TRBV7-9|-|TRBJ1-2|-
TGTGCCAGCAGCTTAGTGGGGGGTCCCACTAACTATGGCTACACCTTC
CASSLVGGPTNYGYTF
>TRBV6-1|TRBD1|TRBJ1-1|-
TGTGCCAGCAGTCTGGACAGGGGAGACAACACTGAAGCTTTCTTT
CASSLDRGDNTEAFF
>TRBV9|TRBD1|TRBJ1-2|few
TGTGCCAGCAGCGTTTCGACAGGGGGCCCGCATGGCTACACCTTC
CASSVSTGGPHGYTF
>TRBV19|TRBD1|TRBJ2-1|-
TGTGCCAGTAGACCGACAGGGGTCTACAATGAGCAGTTCTTC
CASRPTGVYNEQFF
>TRBV19|-|TRBJ1-2|-
TGTGCCAGTAGTATAACTCCGAATGGCTACACCTTC
CASSITPNGYTF
>TRBV10-1|TRBD1|TRBJ2-3|-
TGCGCCAGCAGTGAGGGGGGACAGCCCAGCACAGATACGCAGTATTTT
CASSEGGQPSTDTQYF
>TRBV5-1|TRBD1|TRBJ2-7|-
TGCGCCAGCAGCTTGCTAGGGACAGGGGGCTCCTACGAGCAGTACTTC
CASSLLGTGGSYEQYF
>TRBV6-6|TRBD1|TRBJ1-2|few
TGTGCCAGCAGTTGGACAGGGGACTATGGCTACACCTTC
CASSWTGDYGYTF
>TRBV2|TRBD2|TRBJ2-3|-
TGTGCCAGCAGTGAGGGACTAGCGGGGGGGCTAAGTCCCCTGTATTTT
CASSEGLAGGLSPLYF
>TRBV7-6|-|TRBJ2-5|-
TGTGCCAGCAGCTCCCCCTATAGTAGCGCCCAGACCCAGTACTTC
CASSSPYSSAQTQYF
>TRBV19|-|TRBJ1-5|-
TGTGCCAGTAGTATATTGAGCGGCCGACGGGACAATCAGCCCCAGCATTTT
CASSILSGRRDNQPQHF